This entry features one T cell receptor (beta chain) sequence. Donors had localized lung adenocarcinoma, a non-small cell lung cancer. This specimen belongs to a study of CD4 and CD8 cells across lung adenocarcinoma regions. Germline V gives CDR1 SGHTA, CDR2 FQGNSA. The CDR3 is 14 residues long. One entry per CDR3 protein, called by TCRdb with MiXCR from the PCR reads. The sample has 6,100 or so distinct CDR3 sequences, 40% to 60% seen once; the top ten hold roughly 30%. The chain recombines TRBV7-2 with TRBJ2-1; 8 bases agree with TRBD1. The assigned J gene may be wrong: the sequence end matches TRBJ2-7 better. This TCR was recovered from a female donor with lung adenocarcinoma. The CD4 and CD8 labels of this study may be unreliable. Sample: CD4+ T cells from the center of a lung tumor. The DNA of the CDR3 is TGTGCCAGCAGCTCGAGAGGACAGGGTGATGAGCAGTACTTC. As protein: CASSSRGQGDEQYF.